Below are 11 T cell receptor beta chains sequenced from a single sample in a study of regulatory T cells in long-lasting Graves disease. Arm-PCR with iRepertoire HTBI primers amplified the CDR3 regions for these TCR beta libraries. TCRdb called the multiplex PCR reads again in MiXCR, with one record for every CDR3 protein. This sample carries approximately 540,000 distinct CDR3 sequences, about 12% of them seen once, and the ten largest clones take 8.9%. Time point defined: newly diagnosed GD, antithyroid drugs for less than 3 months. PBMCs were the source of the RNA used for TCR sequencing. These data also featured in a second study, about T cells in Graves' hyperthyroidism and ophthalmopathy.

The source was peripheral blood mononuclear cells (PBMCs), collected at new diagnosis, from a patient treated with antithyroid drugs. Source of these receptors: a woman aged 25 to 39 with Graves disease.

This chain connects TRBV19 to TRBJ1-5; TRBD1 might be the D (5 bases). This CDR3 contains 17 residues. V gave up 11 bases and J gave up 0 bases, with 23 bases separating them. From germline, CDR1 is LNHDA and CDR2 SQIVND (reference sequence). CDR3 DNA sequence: TGTGCCTCCGCTGGGGGGAATCGATTTCCTAGCAATCAGCCCCAGCATTTT. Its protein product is CASAGGNRFPSNQPQHF.

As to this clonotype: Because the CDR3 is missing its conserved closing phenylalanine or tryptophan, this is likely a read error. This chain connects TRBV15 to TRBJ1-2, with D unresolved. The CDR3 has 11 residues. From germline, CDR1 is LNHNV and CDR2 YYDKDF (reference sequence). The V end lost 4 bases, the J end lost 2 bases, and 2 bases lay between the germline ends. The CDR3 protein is CATSNNYGYTS. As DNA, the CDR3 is TGTGCCACCAGCAACAACTATGGCTACACCTCC.

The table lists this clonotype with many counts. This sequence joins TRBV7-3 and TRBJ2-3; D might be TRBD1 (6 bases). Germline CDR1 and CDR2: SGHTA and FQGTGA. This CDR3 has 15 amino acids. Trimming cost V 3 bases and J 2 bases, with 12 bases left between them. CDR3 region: CASSLQGHDTDTQYF. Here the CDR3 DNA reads TGTGCCAGCAGCTTGCAGGGGCACGACACAGATACGCAGTATTTT. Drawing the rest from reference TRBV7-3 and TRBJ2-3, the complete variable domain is GAGVSQTPSNKVTEKGKYVELRCDPISGHTALYWYRQSLGQGPEFLIYFQGTGAADDSGLPNDRFFAVRPEGSVSTLKIQRTERGDSAVYLCASSLQGHDTDTQYFGPGTRLTVL.

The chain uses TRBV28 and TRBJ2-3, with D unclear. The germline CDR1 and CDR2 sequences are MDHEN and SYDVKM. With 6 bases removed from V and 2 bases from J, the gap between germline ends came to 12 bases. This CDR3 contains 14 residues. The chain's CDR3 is CASSPSSHTDTQYF. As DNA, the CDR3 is TGTGCCAGCAGCCCGTCGAGCCACACAGATACGCAGTATTTT.

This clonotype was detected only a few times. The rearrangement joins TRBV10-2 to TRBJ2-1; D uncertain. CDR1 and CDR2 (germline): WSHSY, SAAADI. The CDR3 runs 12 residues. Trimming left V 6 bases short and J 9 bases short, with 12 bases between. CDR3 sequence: CASSQLQVEQFF. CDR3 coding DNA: TGCGCCAGCAGCCAACTGCAGGTTGAGCAGTTCTTC.

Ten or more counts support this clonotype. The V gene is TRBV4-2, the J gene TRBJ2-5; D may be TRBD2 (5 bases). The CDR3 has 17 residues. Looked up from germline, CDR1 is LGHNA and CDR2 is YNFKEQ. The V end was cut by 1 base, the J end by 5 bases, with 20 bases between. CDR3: CASSQVWVGEGSETQYF. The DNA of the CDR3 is TGTGCCAGCAGCCAAGTCTGGGTGGGAGAGGGAAGTGAGACCCAGTACTTC.

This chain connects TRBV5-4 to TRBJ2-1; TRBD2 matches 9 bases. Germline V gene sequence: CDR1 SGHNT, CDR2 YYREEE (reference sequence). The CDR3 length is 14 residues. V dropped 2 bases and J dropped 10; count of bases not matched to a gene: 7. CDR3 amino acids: CASSLRGLAGEQFF. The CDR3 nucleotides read TGTGCCAGCAGCTTACGGGGTCTAGCGGGAGAGCAGTTCTTC.

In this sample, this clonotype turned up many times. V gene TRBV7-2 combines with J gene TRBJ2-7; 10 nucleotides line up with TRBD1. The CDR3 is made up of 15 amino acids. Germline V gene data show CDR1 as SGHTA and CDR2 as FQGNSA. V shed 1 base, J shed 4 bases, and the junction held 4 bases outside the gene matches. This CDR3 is CASSLDWTGGYEQYF. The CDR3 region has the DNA TGTGCCAGCAGCTTAGATTGGACAGGGGGGTACGAGCAGTACTTC. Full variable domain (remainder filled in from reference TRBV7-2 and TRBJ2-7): GAGVSQSPSNKVTEKGKDVELRCDPISGHTALYWYRQSLGQGLEFLIYFQGNSAPDKSGLPSDRFSAERTGGSVSTLTIQRTQQEDSAVYLCASSLDWTGGYEQYFGPGTRLTVT.

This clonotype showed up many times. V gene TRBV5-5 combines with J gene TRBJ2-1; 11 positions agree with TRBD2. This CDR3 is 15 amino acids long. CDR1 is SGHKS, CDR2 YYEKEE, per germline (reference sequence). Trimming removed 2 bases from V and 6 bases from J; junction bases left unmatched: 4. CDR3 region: CASSLIAGGLNEQFF. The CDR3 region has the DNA TGTGCCAGCAGCTTAATAGCGGGAGGGCTCAATGAGCAGTTCTTC. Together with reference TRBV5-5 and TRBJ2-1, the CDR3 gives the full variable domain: DAGVTQSPTHLIKTRGQQVTLRCSPISGHKSVSWYQQVLGQGPQFIFQYYEKEERGRGNFPDRFSARQFPNYSSELNVNALLLGDSALYLCASSLIAGGLNEQFFGPGTRLTVL.

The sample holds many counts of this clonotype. The CDR3 loop is CASSPGQGRNEQFF. The CDR3, as DNA: TGTGCCAGCAGTCCCGGACAGGGTCGCAATGAGCAGTTCTTC. The V call is TRBV3-1, the J call TRBJ2-1; 8 bases map to TRBD1. Germline trimming cut 6 bases from V and 6 bases from J; bases unmatched to any gene: 7. Germline V gene lookup returns CDR1 LGHDT and CDR2 YNNKEL (reference sequence). This CDR3 contains 14 residues.

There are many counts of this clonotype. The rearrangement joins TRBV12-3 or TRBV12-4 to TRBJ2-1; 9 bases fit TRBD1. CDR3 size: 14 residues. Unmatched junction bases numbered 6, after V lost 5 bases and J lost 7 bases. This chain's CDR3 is CASSARDRVNEQFF. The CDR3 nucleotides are TGTGCCAGCAGTGCGCGGGACAGGGTGAATGAGCAGTTCTTC.